This TCR beta chain stems from a study of blood T cell repertoires in COVID-19. Across the study: The United States, Italy and Spain supplied acute and convalescent COVID-19 samples. PBMCs, B-cell-depleted T cells, or T cells were the source of the cDNA or gDNA that made up the material.

In the authors' methods: Researchers report that nucleated cell counts were estimated from reference gene primer amplification. Some clones are missing from TCRdb's copy, which holds only in-frame ones; the method was immunoSEQ multiplex PCR. Clone size and V and J calls were adopted from that table, with D and trimming inferred from the DNA. The data contain roughly 37,000 clones, 65% to 80% of them singletons. With 3 bases clipped from V and 1 base from J, the junction kept 3 bases outside the gene matches. This CDR3 has 16 residues. Germline lookup yields CDR1 SEHNR and CDR2 FQNEAQ (reference sequence).

This receptor was identified in a man aged 60 to 69 with active COVID-19. Sequenced input: peripheral blood. This chain uses TRBV7-9 with TRBJ2-3, with TRBD2 matching over 11 bases. CDR3 DNA: TGTGCCAGCAGCTTCACTAGCGGGAGCGGCACAGATACGCAGTATTTT. This codes for CASSFTSGSGTDTQYF.